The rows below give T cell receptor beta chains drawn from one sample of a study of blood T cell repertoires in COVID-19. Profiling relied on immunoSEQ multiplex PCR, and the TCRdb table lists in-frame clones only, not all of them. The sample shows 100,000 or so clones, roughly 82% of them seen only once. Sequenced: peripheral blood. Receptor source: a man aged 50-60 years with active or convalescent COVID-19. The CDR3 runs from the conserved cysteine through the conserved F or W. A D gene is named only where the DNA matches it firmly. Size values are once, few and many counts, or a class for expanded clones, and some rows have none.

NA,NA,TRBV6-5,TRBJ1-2,TGTGCCAGCAGTTACTCGTCCCTATCCTATGGCTACACCTTC,CASSYSSLSYGYTF
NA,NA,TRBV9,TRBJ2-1,TGTGCCAGCAGCGCCGGGACTTACTACAATGAGCAGTTCTTC,CASSAGTYYNEQFF
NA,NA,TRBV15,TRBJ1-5,TGTGCCACCAGCAGAGGGCAGGGGAGCAATCAGCCCCAGCATTTT,CATSRGQGSNQPQHF
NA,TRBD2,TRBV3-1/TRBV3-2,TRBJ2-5,TGTGCCAGCAGCAGAGCGGGGAAAGAGACCCAGTACTTC,CASSRAGKETQYF
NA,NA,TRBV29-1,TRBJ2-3,TGCAGCGTTGAGACGGGACTGGGGGATACGCAGTATTTT,CSVETGLGDTQYF
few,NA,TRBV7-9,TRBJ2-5,TGTGCCAGCAGCCCCGGGACAACCCAAGAGACCCAGTACTTC,CASSPGTTQETQYF
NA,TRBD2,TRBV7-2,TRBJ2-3,TGTGCCAGCAGCCCCTGGCTAGCGGCCACAGATACGCAGTATTTT,CASSPWLAATDTQYF
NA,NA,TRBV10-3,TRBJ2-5,TGTGCCATCAGTGCGTTTGCCAGTCCCACAGGGAAAGAGACCCAGTACTTC,CAISAFASPTGKETQYF
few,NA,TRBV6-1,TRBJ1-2,TGTGCCAGCAGTGAACCGGGAAACCCCTATGGCTACACCTTC,CASSEPGNPYGYTF
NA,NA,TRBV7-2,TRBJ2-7,TGTGCCAGCAGCCCTCGTACGGGGGGCCGGAGCAACGAGCAGTACTTC,CASSPRTGGRSNEQYF
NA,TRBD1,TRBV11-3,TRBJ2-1,TGTGCCAGCAGCCCGGACAGGGGGAGGCACAATGAGCAGTTCTTC,CASSPDRGRHNEQFF
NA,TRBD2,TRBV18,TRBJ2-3,TGTGCCAGCTCACCACCCCGTGGCGGGGGGAGCACAGATACGCAGTATTTT,CASSPPRGGGSTDTQYF
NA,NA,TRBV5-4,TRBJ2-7,TGTGCCAGCAGCCAGGGACTCCCAGGCGAGCAGTACTTC,CASSQGLPGEQYF
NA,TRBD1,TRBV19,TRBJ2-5,TGTGCCAGTAGGACCGGGACAGGGTCTTTCCAAGAGACCCAGTACTTC,CASRTGTGSFQETQYF
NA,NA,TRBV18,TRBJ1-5,TGTGCCAGCTCACCACCGGGGACTGGGTCGGGCAATCAGCCCCAGCATTTT,CASSPPGTGSGNQPQHF
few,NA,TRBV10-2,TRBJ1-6,TGCGCCAGCAGTGAGTCATCAGGGCTTCATTCACCCCTCCACTTT,CASSESSGLHSPLHF
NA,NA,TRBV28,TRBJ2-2,TGTGCCAGCCGCGGGGTCACCGGGGAGCTGTTTTTT,CASRGVTGELFF
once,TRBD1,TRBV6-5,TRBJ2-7,TGTGCCAGCAGGATACAGGGGACCTTATCCTACGAGCAGTACTTC,CASRIQGTLSYEQYF
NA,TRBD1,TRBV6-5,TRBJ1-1,TGTGCCAGCACTCAAGGGACAGCGAACACTGAAGCTTTCTTT,CASTQGTANTEAFF
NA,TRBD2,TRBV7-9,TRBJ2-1,TGTGCCAGCACCCTAGGGAGGGGCCGTTACGACAATGAGCAGTTCTTC,CASTLGRGRYDNEQFF
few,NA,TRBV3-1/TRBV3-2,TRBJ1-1,TGTGCCAGCAGCCACGGGGACACTGAAGCTTTCTTT,CASSHGDTEAFF
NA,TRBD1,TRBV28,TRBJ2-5,TGTGCCAGCGAACAGGGGACCCAAGAGACCCAGTACTTC,CASEQGTQETQYF
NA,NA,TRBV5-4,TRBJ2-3,TGTGCCAGCAGCCCCCCTTACGGGAGAGCAGATACGCAGTATTTT,CASSPPYGRADTQYF
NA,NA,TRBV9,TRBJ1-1,TGTGCCAGCAGCAAACGGAGGGACACTGAAGCTTTCTTT,CASSKRRDTEAFF
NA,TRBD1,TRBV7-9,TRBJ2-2,TGTGCCAGCAGCTTAGCGCTGACAGGGGTGGTTCCCGGGGAGCTGTTTTTT,CASSLALTGVVPGELFF
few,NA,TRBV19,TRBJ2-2,TGTGCCAGTAGTATAGCATTAGCGTCGAGCACCGGGGAGCTGTTTTTT,CASSIALASSTGELFF
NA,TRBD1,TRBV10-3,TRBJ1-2,TGTGCCACCGGAACCGACAGGGAATATGGCTACACCTTC,CATGTDREYGYTF
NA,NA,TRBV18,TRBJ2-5,TGTGCCAGCTCAACTCGGACACAAGAGACCCAGTACTTC,CASSTRTQETQYF
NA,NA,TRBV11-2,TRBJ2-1,TGTGCCAGCAGCTCTACACGGGGGACCTACAATGAGCAGTTCTTC,CASSSTRGTYNEQFF
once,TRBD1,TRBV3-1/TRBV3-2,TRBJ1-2,TGTGCCAGCAGCTGCCGGGACAGGGGCGAATCGGAGGATGGCTACACCTTC,CASSCRDRGESEDGYTF
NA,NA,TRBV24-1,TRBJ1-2,TGTGCCACCAGTGATGTCAGGGCTAACTATGGCTACACCTTC,CATSDVRANYGYTF
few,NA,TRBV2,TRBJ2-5,TGTGCCAGCAGACTACAAGAGACCCAGTACTTC,CASRLQETQYF
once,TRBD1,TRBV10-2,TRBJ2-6,TGCGCCAGCAGTGTTGAGGGGGCGCGTGGGGCCAACGTCCTGACTTTC,CASSVEGARGANVLTF
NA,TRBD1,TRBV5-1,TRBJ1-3,TGCGCCAGCAGCCCTCAGGGGGCGGCCTCTGGAAACACCATATATTTT,CASSPQGAASGNTIYF
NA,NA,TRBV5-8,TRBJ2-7,TGTGCCAGCAGCTTGACTGGGCTCGCCGACGGGTACTTC,CASSLTGLADGYF
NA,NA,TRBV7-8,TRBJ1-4,TGTGCCAGCAGCCCAGGGGACGAAAAACTGTTTTTT,CASSPGDEKLFF
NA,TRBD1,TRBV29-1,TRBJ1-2,TGCAGCGTTGACCCAGGGGGCGCAGGCTATGGCTACACCTTC,CSVDPGGAGYGYTF
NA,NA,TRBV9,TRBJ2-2,TGTGCCAGCAGCGTAAACAGCCTGAACACCGGGGAGCTGTTTTTT,CASSVNSLNTGELFF
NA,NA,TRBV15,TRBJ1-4,TGTGCCACCAGCAGAGACCAGGGAGGGGAAAAACTGTTTTTT,CATSRDQGGEKLFF
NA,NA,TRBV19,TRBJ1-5,TGTGCCAGTAGTTCCGGAAGGGGTCAGAGTCAGCCCCAGCATTTT,CASSSGRGQSQPQHF
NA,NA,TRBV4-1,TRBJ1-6,TGCGCCAGCAGCCCCAACTACAGGGATTCACCCCTCCACTTT,CASSPNYRDSPLHF
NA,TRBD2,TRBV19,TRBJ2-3,TGTGCCAGTAGTATGGGCGGGGGTCGAGATACGCAGTATTTT,CASSMGGGRDTQYF
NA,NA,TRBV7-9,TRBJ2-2,TGTGCCAGCAGCTTAGCCTACCCGGGAAACACCGGGGAGCTGTTTTTT,CASSLAYPGNTGELFF
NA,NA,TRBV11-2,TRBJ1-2,TGTGCCAGCAGCTTAGCCAGGGTGAATGGCTACACCTTC,CASSLARVNGYTF
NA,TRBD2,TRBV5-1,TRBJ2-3,TGCGCCAGCAGCCCGGGACTAGCGGGGGGCACAGATACGCAGTATTTT,CASSPGLAGGTDTQYF
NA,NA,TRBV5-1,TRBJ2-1,TGCGCCAGCAGCTTGGCCCAGGTTGAGCAGTTCTTC,CASSLAQVEQFF
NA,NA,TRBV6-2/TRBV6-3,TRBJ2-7,TGTGCCAGCAGTTACATCGGCGAGCAGTACTTC,CASSYIGEQYF
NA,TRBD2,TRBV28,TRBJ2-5,TGTGCCAGCACCGGGGGGGGACAAGAGACCCAGTACTTC,CASTGGGQETQYF
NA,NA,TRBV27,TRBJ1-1,TGTGCCAGCAGCTTACAGGTGAACACTGAAGCTTTCTTT,CASSLQVNTEAFF
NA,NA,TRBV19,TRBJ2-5,TGTGCCAGTAGTATGTACAGTGCAGAGACCCAGTACTTC,CASSMYSAETQYF
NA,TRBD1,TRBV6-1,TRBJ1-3,TGTGCCAGCAGTGAAGCGACAGGGGGCACTGGAAACACCATATATTTT,CASSEATGGTGNTIYF
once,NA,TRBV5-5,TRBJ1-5,TGTGCCAGCAGCCCCTGGGAGATGGGCGGATTATATAGCAATCAGCCCCAGCATTTT,CASSPWEMGGLYSNQPQHF
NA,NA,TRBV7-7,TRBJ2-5,TGTGCCAGCAGCTTATTTATAGGAGACCAAGAGACCCAGTACTTC,CASSLFIGDQETQYF
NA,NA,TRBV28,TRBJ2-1,TGTGCCAGCAGTTTGCGACAAGGTGAGCAGTTCTTC,CASSLRQGEQFF
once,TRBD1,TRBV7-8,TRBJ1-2,TGTGCCAGCAGCTTAGTGGACAGGGGGCAATATGGCTACACCTTC,CASSLVDRGQYGYTF